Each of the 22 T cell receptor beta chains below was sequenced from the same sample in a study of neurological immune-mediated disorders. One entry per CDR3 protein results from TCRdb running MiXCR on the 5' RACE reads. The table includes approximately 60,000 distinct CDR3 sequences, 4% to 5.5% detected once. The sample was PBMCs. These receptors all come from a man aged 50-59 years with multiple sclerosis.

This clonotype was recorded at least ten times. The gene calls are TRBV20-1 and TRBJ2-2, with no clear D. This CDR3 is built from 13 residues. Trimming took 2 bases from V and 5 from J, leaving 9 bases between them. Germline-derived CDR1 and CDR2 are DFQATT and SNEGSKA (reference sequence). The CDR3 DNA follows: TGCAGTGCTAGAAAGGGTGGGACCGGGGAGCTGTTTTTT. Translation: CSARKGGTGELFF.

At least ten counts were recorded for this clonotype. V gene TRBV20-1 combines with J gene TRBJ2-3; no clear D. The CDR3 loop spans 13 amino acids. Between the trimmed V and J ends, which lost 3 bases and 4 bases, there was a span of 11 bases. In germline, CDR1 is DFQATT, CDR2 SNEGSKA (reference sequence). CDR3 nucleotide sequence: TGCAGTGCTAGTTACAGCCACCCAGATACGCAGTATTTT. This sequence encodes CSASYSHPDTQYF.

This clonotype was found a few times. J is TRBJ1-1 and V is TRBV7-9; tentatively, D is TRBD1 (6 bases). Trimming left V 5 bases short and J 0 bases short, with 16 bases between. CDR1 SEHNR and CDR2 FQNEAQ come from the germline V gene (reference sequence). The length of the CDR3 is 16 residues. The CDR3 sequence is CASSALPGTLNTEAFF. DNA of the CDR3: TGTGCCAGCAGCGCTCTTCCTGGGACATTGAACACTGAAGCTTTCTTT.

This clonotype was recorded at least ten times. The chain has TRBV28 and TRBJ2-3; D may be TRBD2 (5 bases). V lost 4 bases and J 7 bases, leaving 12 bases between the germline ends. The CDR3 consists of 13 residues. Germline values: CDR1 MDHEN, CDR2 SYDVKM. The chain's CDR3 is CASSSIGLHTQYF. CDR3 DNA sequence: TGTGCCAGCAGTTCAATCGGACTTCATACGCAGTATTTT.

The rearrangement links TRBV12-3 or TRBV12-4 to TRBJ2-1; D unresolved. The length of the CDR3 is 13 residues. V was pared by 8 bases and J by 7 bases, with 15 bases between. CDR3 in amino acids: CASGSTFTNEQFF. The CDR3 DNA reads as TGTGCCAGCGGGTCTACTTTTACGAATGAGCAGTTCTTC.

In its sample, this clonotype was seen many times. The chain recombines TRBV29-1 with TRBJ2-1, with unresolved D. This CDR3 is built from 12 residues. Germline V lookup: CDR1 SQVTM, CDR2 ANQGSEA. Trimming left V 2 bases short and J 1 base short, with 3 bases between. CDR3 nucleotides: TGCAGCGTTGAACTATCCTACAATGAGCAGTTCTTC. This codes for CSVELSYNEQFF.

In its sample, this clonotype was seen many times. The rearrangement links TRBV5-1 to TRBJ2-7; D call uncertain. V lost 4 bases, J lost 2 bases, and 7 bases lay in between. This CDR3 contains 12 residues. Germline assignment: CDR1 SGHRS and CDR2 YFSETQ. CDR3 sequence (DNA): TGCGCCAGCAGCGATACCGCCTACGAGCAGTACTTC. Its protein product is CASSDTAYEQYF.

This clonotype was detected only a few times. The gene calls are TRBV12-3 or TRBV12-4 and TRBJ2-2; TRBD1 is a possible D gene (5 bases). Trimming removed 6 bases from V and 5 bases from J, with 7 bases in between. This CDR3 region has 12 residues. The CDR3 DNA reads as TGTGCCAGCAGCCGACAGACCGGGGAGCTGTTTTTT. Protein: CASSRQTGELFF.

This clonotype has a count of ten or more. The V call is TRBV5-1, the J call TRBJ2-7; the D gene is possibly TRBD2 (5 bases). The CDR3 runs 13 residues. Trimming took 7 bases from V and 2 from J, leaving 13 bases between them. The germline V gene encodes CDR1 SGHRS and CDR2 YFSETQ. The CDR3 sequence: CASGQVGAYEQYF. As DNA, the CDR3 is TGCGCCAGCGGCCAGGTGGGAGCCTACGAGCAGTACTTC.

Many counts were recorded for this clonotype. The chain's CDR3 is CASSLFPDRAETQYF. DNA for the CDR3: TGTGCCAGCAGTTTATTCCCGGACAGGGCGGAGACCCAGTACTTC. The chain is built from TRBV12-3 or TRBV12-4 and TRBJ2-5; 8 nucleotides agree with TRBD1. J gave up 5 bases and V 2 bases, and 7 bases lay outside the gene matches. The CDR3 runs to 15 residues.

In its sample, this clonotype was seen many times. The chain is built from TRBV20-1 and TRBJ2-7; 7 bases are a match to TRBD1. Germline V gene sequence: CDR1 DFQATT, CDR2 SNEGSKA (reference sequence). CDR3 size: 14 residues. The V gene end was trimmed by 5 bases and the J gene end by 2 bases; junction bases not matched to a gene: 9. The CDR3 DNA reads TGCAGTGCTGCAGACAGGGTCGCCGCCTACGAGCAGTACTTC. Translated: CSAADRVAAYEQYF.

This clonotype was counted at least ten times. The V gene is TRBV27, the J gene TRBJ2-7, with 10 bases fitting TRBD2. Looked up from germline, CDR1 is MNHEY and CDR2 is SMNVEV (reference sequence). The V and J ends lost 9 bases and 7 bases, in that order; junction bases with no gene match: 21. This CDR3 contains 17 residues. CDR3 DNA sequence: TGTGCCAGTAGCCCCAGGCCCCCGGGACTAGCGAGTTTTGAGCAGTACTTC. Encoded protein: CASSPRPPGLASFEQYF.

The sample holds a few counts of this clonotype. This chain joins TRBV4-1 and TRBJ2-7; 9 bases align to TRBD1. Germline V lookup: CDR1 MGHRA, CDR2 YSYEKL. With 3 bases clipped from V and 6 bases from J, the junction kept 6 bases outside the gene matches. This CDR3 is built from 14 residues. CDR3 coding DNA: TGCGCCAGCAGCCATTCGGGACAGGGTTCCGAGCAGTACTTC. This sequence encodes CASSHSGQGSEQYF.

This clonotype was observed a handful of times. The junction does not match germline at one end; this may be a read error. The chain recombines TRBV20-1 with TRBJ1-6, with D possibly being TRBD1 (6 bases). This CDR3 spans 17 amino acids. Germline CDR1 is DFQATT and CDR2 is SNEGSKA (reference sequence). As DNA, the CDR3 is TGCAGTGCTAGAGATGATAGCGTGGGGGCAATTTGGTCACCCCTCAACTTT. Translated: CSARDDSVGAIWSPLNF.

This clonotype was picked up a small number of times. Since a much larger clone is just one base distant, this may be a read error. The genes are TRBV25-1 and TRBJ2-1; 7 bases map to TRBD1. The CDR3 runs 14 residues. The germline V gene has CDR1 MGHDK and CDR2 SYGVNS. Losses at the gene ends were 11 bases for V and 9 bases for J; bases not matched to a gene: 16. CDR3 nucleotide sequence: TGTGCCTCCCAGGGGGTCCGAAAGGGGGCTGAGCAGTTCTTC. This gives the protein CASQGVRKGAEQFF. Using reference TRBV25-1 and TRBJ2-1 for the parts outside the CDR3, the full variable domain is EADIYQTPRYLVIGTGKKITLECSQTMGHDKMYWYQQDPGMELHLIHYSYGVNSTEKGDLSSESTVSRIRTEHFPLTLESARPSHTSQYLCASQGVRKGAEQFFGPGTRLTVL.

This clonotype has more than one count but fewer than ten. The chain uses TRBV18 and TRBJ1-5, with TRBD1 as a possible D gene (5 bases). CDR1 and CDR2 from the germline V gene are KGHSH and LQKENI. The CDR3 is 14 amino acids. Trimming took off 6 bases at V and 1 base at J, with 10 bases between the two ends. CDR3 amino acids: CASSPGQSNQPQHF. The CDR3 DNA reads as TGTGCCAGCTCCCCGGGGCAAAGCAATCAGCCCCAGCATTTT.

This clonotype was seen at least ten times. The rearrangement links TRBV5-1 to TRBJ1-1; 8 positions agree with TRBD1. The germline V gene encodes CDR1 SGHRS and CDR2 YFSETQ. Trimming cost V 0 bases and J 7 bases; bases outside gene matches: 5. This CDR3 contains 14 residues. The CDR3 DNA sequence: TGCGCCAGCAGCTTGGTCTCGACAGGGGTTGAAGCTTTCTTT. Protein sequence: CASSLVSTGVEAFF.

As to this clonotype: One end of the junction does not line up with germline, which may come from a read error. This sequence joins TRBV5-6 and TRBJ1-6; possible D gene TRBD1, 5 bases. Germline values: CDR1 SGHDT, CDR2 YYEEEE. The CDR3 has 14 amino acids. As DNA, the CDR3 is TGTGCCAGCAGCTTGACAGGACTTAATTCACCCCTCAACTTT. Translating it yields CASSLTGLNSPLNF.

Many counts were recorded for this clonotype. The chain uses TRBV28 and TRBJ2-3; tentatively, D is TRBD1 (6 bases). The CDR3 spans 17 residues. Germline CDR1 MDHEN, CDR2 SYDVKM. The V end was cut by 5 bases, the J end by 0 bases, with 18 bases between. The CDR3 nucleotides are TGTGCCAGCAGTCCGCTGTCGTGGGACACTAGCACAGATACGCAGTATTTT. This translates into CASSPLSWDTSTDTQYF.

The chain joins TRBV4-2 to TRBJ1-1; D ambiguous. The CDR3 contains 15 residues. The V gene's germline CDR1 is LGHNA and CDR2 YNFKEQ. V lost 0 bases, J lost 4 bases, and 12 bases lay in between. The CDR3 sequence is CASSQERNLGTEAFF. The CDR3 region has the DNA TGTGCCAGCAGCCAAGAGAGGAATTTGGGCACTGAAGCTTTCTTT.

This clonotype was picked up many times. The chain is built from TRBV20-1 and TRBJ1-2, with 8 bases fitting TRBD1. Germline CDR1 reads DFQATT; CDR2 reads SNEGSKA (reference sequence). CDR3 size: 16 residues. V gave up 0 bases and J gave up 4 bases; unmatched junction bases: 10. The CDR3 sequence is CSARDYRQGRLYGYTF. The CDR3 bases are TGCAGTGCTAGAGATTACCGACAGGGGCGTCTCTATGGCTACACCTTC.

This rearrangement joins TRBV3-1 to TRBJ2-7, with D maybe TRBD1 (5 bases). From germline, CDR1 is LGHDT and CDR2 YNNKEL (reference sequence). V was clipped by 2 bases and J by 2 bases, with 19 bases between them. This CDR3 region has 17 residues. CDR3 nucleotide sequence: TGTGCCAGCAGCCAACAGATTACAAGGGGCCCACCCTACGAGCAGTACTTC. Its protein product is CASSQQITRGPPYEQYF.